The 15 T cell receptor beta chains below all came from one sample that was sequenced in a study of T cell responses to AZD1222 COVID-19 vaccine. TCRdb's table, derived via immunoSEQ multiplex PCR, lists solely in-frame clones and lacks some. The repertoire consists of about 120,000 clones, with roughly nine tenths occurring once and the leading ten covering around 4.3%. The material was peripheral blood, obtained on day 0 of AZD1222 vaccination. The receptors here all came from an adult in good health.

The chain links TRBV6-6 to TRBJ1-4; TRBD1 matches at 11 bases. This CDR3 has 15 residues. CDR1 is MNHNY, CDR2 SVGAGI, per germline (reference sequence). With V trimmed by 4 bases and J by 6 bases, 4 bases remained unmatched. Written as DNA, the CDR3 is TGTGCCAGCAGTTGGGGACAGGGGGTGGATGAAAAACTGTTTTTT. This sequence encodes CASSWGQGVDEKLFF.

A note on this clone: A read error may account for a junction end that differs from germline. The chain couples TRBV7-7 to TRBJ2-1; 8 bases are shared with TRBD1. The CDR3 consists of 16 residues. Per germline, CDR1 SSHAT and CDR2 FNYEAQ (reference sequence). This chain's CDR3 is CASSLRAGGTHNEQFF. CDR3 DNA sequence: TGTGCTAGCAGCTTAAGGGCAGGGGGCACCCACAATGAGCAGTTCTTC.

V is TRBV5-1 and J is TRBJ2-3, with 10 bases aligning to TRBD2. The CDR3 totals 16 residues. Germline CDR1 is SGHRS and CDR2 is YFSETQ. V trimming: 1 base; J trimming: 3 bases; junction bases outside the gene matches: 5. In nucleotides, the CDR3 is TGCGCCAGCAGCTTGCAGCGGGGGGGCCGGACAGATACGCAGTATTTT. As protein: CASSLQRGGRTDTQYF.

This rearrangement joins TRBV5-8 to TRBJ2-1; no clear D. The CDR3 extends over 16 amino acids. V was cut by 0 bases and J by 5 bases, with 15 bases left in between. CDR1 and CDR2 (germline): SGHTS, YDEGEE. This CDR3 reads CASSLGGYLPDNEQFF. The CDR3 DNA reads TGTGCCAGCAGCTTGGGAGGCTACCTTCCCGACAATGAGCAGTTCTTC.

The chain carries TRBV29-1 and TRBJ1-2; 9 nucleotides line up with TRBD1. The CDR3 loop spans 13 amino acids. Germline V gives CDR1 SQVTM, CDR2 ANQGSEA. V shed 8 bases and J 5 bases; nucleotides not matched to a gene: 9. The CDR3 nucleotides are TGCAGCACAACCCCCGGGACAGGGTATGGCTACACCTTC. Translated, it gives CSTTPGTGYGYTF. The full variable domain, in which reference TRBV29-1 and TRBJ1-2 provide the parts outside the CDR3, is SAVISQKPSRDICQRGTSLTIQCQVDSQVTMMFWYRQQPGQSLTLIATANQGSEATYESGFVIDKFPISRPNLTFSTLTVSNMSPEDSSIYLCSTTPGTGYGYTFGSGTRLTVV.

The rearrangement joins TRBV10-3 to TRBJ2-7; 11 positions agree with TRBD1. Trimming at V came to 5 bases and at J to 5 bases, leaving 8 bases not matched to a gene. In germline, CDR1 is ENHRY, CDR2 SYGVKD. This CDR3 is 15 amino acids long. Here the CDR3 reads CAISRTGGLGDEQYF. The CDR3 bases are TGTGCCATCAGTCGGACAGGGGGCTTAGGTGACGAGCAGTACTTC.

This sequence joins TRBV6-5 and TRBJ2-1; TRBD2 aligns across 8 bases. Germline V gives CDR1 MNHEY, CDR2 SVGAGI. Trimming cost V 4 bases and J 4 bases; bases outside gene matches: 6. The CDR3 has 15 amino acids. The CDR3 loop is CASSFGGGPYNEQFF. Here the CDR3 DNA reads TGTGCCAGCAGTTTCGGCGGGGGGCCATACAATGAGCAGTTCTTC.

The rearrangement uses TRBV6-5 and TRBJ2-5; 7 bases line up with TRBD2. V was clipped by 8 bases and J by 2 bases; unmatched bases: 8. CDR1 and CDR2 from the germline V gene are MNHEY and SVGAGI. CDR3 length: 14 amino acids. The CDR3 DNA follows: TGTGCCAGCTCCATCATGGGGGGGCAAGAGACCCAGTACTTC. Protein sequence: CASSIMGGQETQYF.

The chain links TRBV3-1 (or the pseudogene TRBV3-2) to TRBJ2-3; the match to TRBD1 covers 9 bases. Losses at the gene ends were 7 bases for V and 7 bases for J; bases not matched to a gene: 12. This CDR3 spans 15 amino acids. The germline V gene encodes CDR1 LGHDT and CDR2 YNNKEL (reference sequence). CDR3 in DNA: TGTGCCAGCACCTCTACCGGGACAGGGTTTAATACGCAGTATTTT. Translation gives CASTSTGTGFNTQYF.

This clone was recorded only once. V and J are TRBV7-9 and TRBJ2-7, with D maybe TRBD1 (5 bases). CDR1 and CDR2 from the germline V gene are SEHNR and FQNEAQ (reference sequence). The CDR3 sequence is 13 residues long. The germline V and J ends were trimmed by 1 base and 3 bases, with 7 bases remaining between them. CDR3 nucleotide sequence: TGTGCCAGCAGCTTAGGGGGCCGCTACGAGCAGTACTTC. Amino acids: CASSLGGRYEQYF.

This chain joins TRBV5-1 and TRBJ2-5; possibly TRBD1 for D (5 bases). The CDR3 has 14 amino acids. The germline gives CDR1 SGHRS, CDR2 YFSETQ. V lost 4 bases, J lost 5 bases, and 15 bases lay in between. CDR3 sequence (DNA): TGCGCCAGCAGCCAGCAGCCAGGGCGGGAGACCCAGTACTTC. Protein product: CASSQQPGRETQYF.

V is TRBV6-5 and J is TRBJ2-4; D might be TRBD1 or TRBD2, each matching 5 bases. The CDR3 loop spans 13 amino acids. Trimming shortened V by 11 bases and J by 4 bases, and 15 bases separated the two germline ends. CDR1 and CDR2 (germline): MNHEY, SVGAGI. The DNA of the CDR3 is TGTGCCGTCACCGGGACGGCAAAAAACATTCAGTACTTC. It yields the protein CAVTGTAKNIQYF.

The V gene is TRBV28, the J gene TRBJ2-7; D is unresolved. Germline CDR1 is MDHEN and CDR2 is SYDVKM. This CDR3 comprises 11 residues. The V end was cut by 4 bases, the J end by 6 bases, with 7 bases between. The CDR3 DNA is TGTGCCAGCAGTTCCGGAATCGAGCAGTACTTC. Its protein is CASSSGIEQYF.

This chain connects TRBV30 to TRBJ1-5, with D tentatively TRBD1 (5 bases). Germline-derived CDR1 and CDR2 are GTSNPN and SVGIG (reference sequence). V was pared by 1 base and J by 4 bases, with 8 bases between. This CDR3 contains 13 residues. CDR3 DNA: TGTGCCTGGAGTGGGGGCCAGAATCAGCCCCAGCATTTT. Translated: CAWSGGQNQPQHF.

V and J are TRBV29-1 and TRBJ2-1, with TRBD1 matching over 7 bases. This CDR3 is built from 14 residues. Trimming at V came to 3 bases and at J to 8 bases, leaving 10 bases not matched to a gene. Per germline, CDR1 SQVTM and CDR2 ANQGSEA. This CDR3 reads CSVDAPDRVYEQFF. The CDR3 DNA follows: TGCAGCGTTGATGCCCCTGACAGGGTTTATGAGCAGTTCTTC.